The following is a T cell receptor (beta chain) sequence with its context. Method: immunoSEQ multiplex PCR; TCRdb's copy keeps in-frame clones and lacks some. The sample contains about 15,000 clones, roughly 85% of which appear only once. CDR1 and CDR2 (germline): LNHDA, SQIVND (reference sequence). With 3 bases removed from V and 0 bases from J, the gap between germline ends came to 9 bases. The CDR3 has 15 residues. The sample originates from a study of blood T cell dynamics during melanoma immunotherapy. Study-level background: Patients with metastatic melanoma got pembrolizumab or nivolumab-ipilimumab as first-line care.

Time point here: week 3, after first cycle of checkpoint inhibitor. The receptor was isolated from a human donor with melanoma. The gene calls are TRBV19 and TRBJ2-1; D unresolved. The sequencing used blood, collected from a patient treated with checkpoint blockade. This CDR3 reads CASSILGGSYNEQFF. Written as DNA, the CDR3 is TGTGCCAGTAGTATTCTGGGCGGCTCCTACAATGAGCAGTTCTTC. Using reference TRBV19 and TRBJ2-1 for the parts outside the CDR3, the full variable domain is DGGITQSPKYLFRKEGQNVTLSCEQNLNHDAMYWYRQDPGQGLRLIYYSQIVNDFQKGDIAEGYSVSREKKESFPLTVTSAQKNPTAFYLCASSILGGSYNEQFFGPGTRLTVL.